Described below is a single T cell receptor beta chain sequence and its context. This clonotype was seen a single time. Its antigen is currently not known. At one end the junction does not follow the germline gene, possibly because of a read error. RNA was isolated from bulk unsorted tissue, and RNA quality was assessed with a NanoDrop ND-1000 and an Agilent 2100. The normal lung samples consisted of distant non-tumor tissue collected more than 3 cm from the tumor edge. Newly diagnosed lung cancer patients without prior chemotherapy who had been admitted for thoracic surgery in China between August and November 2014 were enrolled as donors. The study excluded patients who had received radiotherapy or chemotherapy before or who had another cancer at the same time. Pieces of surgical tissue measuring 1-2 cm3 were kept in RNAlater solution and held at -80 degrees C until needed. The sample originates from a study of tumor and adjacent non-tumor tissue in lung cancer listed by TCRdb under 2018. About the study as a whole: Patients with adenocarcinoma (12), squamous cell carcinoma (2) and small cell lung cancer (1) were included in the cohort. The approximately 15 patients were aged 31 to 76 years, included 10 men and 5 women, and had TNM stage I to III disease. In total, sequencing yielded under 150 million productive TCRbeta reads, which works out to an average of approximately 4 million reads per sample. The study compared bulk TCRbeta repertoires from lung tumor tissue and matched distant non-tumor lung tissue of about 15 lung cancer patients. For each patient, one tumor sample and one normal lung sample were taken, giving about 31 paired specimens that underwent TCRbeta CDR3 sequencing.

On the study overall, not on this receptor specifically: Peripheral blood was not sequenced, so blood TCRbeta repertoires were not examined in the lung cancer patients of the study. Neither the sequencing platform nor unique molecular identifiers are named or mentioned anywhere in the methods. Significantly higher TCR diversity (inverse Simpson) was observed in tumor tissue than in normal lung tissue (roughly 470 vs 170, P = 0.0075, Mann-Whitney U test). The cohort had only 15 or so patients, and the authors noted that larger samples and more detailed clinical data are needed. In normal lung, the top 100 clones accounted for a significantly larger cumulative share of the repertoire than in tumor tissue. TCR diversity was significantly higher in younger patients, and greater tumor TCR diversity was associated with shorter overall survival and shorter disease-free survival.

From its cysteine to its phenylalanine, the CDR3 spans 17 amino acids. Left in the record is the CDR3 DNA by itself, 51 bases read in frame from the first base. Via the germline V gene, CDR1 is MNHEY and CDR2 SVGEGT. The library was built by means of multiplex PCR. TCRdb lists the instrument as Illumina HiSeq 2500. Following protocols modified from ARM-PCR, the researchers constructed TCRbeta libraries through three rounds of nested PCR with primers (Table S4). Before sequencing, PCR products in the 200-500 bp range were cut out of the gel and cleaned up using the QIAquick gel extraction kit. As for the authors' bioinformatics: Trimmomatic was used to clean the reads, FLASH merged the cleaned reads into complete CDR3 sequences, and MiTCR assigned the sequences to V(D)J germline segments. Clonal diversity was calculated as the inverse Simpson's index using VDJtools. A read counted as productive if the sequence was in-frame and lacked a premature stop codon. TCRdb reanalyzed the raw reads on its own, using fastp at Q25 for trimming and MiXCR for clone calling, and kept in-frame beta chains. Rows with a matching CDR3 protein are joined into one entry that keeps the most common DNA and genes. V and J calls and clone size were set by TCRdb, not the authors. This sample holds 75,000 to 95,000 distinct CDR3 sequences; more than 65% were observed only once. Jointly, the top ten make up around a fifth of the sample.

Sequencing input: distant non-tumor lung tissue. The sequence derives from a woman in her forties or fifties with non-small cell lung cancer. The chain links TRBV6-2 or TRBV6-3 with TRBJ2-2, and 12 junction bases match TRBD2. The DNA is TGTGCCAGTAGTTCCCGGACTAGCGGGAAGAGGACCGGGGAGCTGCTTTTT. Its translation is CASSSRTSGKRTGELLF.